The 11 T cell receptor beta chains given below trace back to one sample, sequenced in a study of CD8+CD57+ T cells in acquired aplastic anemia. Sequencing was done on patients that had shown CD8+CD57+ cell expansion by flow cytometry. Using genomic DNA as the template, TCR beta VDJ and CDR3 profiling was carried out. A single record per CDR3 protein comes from TCRdb applying MiXCR to the reads. In the table there are about 120,000 distinct CDR3 sequences, under 60% of which are singletons. Specimen: sorted CD4+, CD8+, or CD8+CD57+ T cells (not recorded which) from PBMCs. Receptor source: a human donor with aplastic anemia.

The chain uses TRBV9 and TRBJ1-6; 7 bases align to TRBD1. The germline V gene has CDR1 SGDLS and CDR2 YYNGEE. V was clipped by 3 bases and J by 10 bases; unmatched bases: 10. The CDR3 loop spans 15 amino acids. The CDR3 loop is CASSGETGLGSPLHF. Here the CDR3 DNA reads TGTGCCAGCAGCGGCGAGACAGGGCTCGGGTCACCCCTCCACTTT.

In this sample, this clonotype turned up many times. The genes are TRBV9 and TRBJ2-5; D gene uncertain. Deletions cut 3 bases from V and 4 bases from J, with 10 bases between. Germline assignment: CDR1 SGDLS and CDR2 YYNGEE. The CDR3 sequence is 13 residues long. The CDR3, as DNA: TGTGCCAGCAGCGCCGGCGATGGAGAGACCCAGTACTTC. The encoded protein is CASSAGDGETQYF.

The chain links TRBV29-1 to TRBJ1-1; 9 nucleotides align to TRBD1. V shed 7 bases, J shed 4 bases, and the junction held 10 bases outside the gene matches. Germline lookup yields CDR1 SQVTM and CDR2 ANQGSEA. This CDR3 has 14 amino acids. The CDR3 loop reads CSAVQGARGTEAFF. The CDR3 region has the DNA TGCAGCGCCGTACAGGGGGCCCGGGGCACTGAAGCTTTCTTT.

On this clonotype itself: The junction and the germline gene differ at one end; a read error may be behind it. This chain connects TRBV10-2 to TRBJ1-5; D is uncertain. Germline V gene sequence: CDR1 WSHSY, CDR2 SAAADI. The CDR3 loop spans 11 amino acids. The DNA for the CDR3 is TGCGCCAGCAGTGGGGGTCAGGCCCAGCATTTT. This gives the protein CASSGGQAQHF.

This sequence joins TRBV2 and TRBJ2-2; possibly TRBD1 or TRBD2 for D (5 bases each). Germline V gives CDR1 SNHLY, CDR2 FYNNEI. The germline V and J ends were trimmed by 7 bases and 4 bases, with 10 bases remaining between them. This CDR3 spans 13 amino acids. The CDR3 reads CASTGTRTGELFF. The CDR3 DNA reads TGTGCCAGCACCGGGACGCGCACCGGGGAGCTGTTTTTT.

CDR3 sequence: CASSSGLNYGYTF. The CDR3 nucleotides are TGTGCCAGTAGTAGCGGCCTTAACTATGGCTACACCTTC. V gene TRBV19 combines with J gene TRBJ1-2; D is unclear. Germline assignment: CDR1 LNHDA and CDR2 SQIVND (reference sequence). CDR3 size: 13 residues. V was trimmed by 4 bases and J by 1 base, leaving 7 bases between them.

This clonotype appeared once. The missing conserved phenylalanine or tryptophan at the end of this CDR3 makes a read error likely. The rearrangement joins TRBV20-1 to TRBJ2-5; tentatively, D is TRBD1 (6 bases). The CDR3 runs 12 residues. V gave up 5 bases and J gave up 5 bases, with 12 bases separating them. CDR1 and CDR2 (germline): DFQATT, SNEGSKA (reference sequence). CDR3 sequence: CSAVGGRETQYS. The CDR3 DNA follows: TGCAGTGCTGTAGGGGGTAGGGAGACCCAGTACTCC.

Comments on this clonotype: Germline and junction disagree at one end, which may indicate a read error. In DNA, the CDR3 is TGCAGCGTCGAAGAGACAGGTGGCTATGGCTACACCTTC. Encoded protein: CSVEETGGYGYTF. The chain joins TRBV29-1 to TRBJ1-2, with D perhaps TRBD1 (6 bases). The CDR3 runs 13 residues. Germline CDR1 reads SQVTM; CDR2 reads ANQGSEA.

Of note for this clonotype: This may be a read error: a much more frequent sequence differs by one nucleotide. The chain uses TRBV7-2 and TRBJ2-1; D gene ambiguous. The germline gives CDR1 SGHTA, CDR2 FQGNSA. The CDR3 consists of 13 residues. The CDR3 protein is CASSTPPYNEKFF. CDR3 nucleotides: TGTGCCAGCAGCACTCCCCCCTACAATGAGAAGTTCTTC.

A remark on this clonotype: A read error may be the cause here, since a much bigger clone is one base away. The V gene is TRBV5-1, the J gene TRBJ2-3; tentative D call: TRBD1 (7 bases). The CDR3 totals 15 residues. In germline, CDR1 is SGHRS, CDR2 YFSETQ. The CDR3: CASSFRGASTDTRYF. In nucleotides, the CDR3 is TGCGCCAGCAGCTTCAGGGGGGCTAGCACAGATACGCGGTATTTT.

In its sample, this clonotype was seen a few times. DNA for the CDR3: TGTGCCAGCAGCACGTCAGGGGGTAGCTATGAAAAACTGTTTTTT. Encoded protein: CASSTSGGSYEKLFF. The V call is TRBV9, the J call TRBJ1-4; 7 bases are a match to TRBD1. The germline gives CDR1 SGDLS, CDR2 YYNGEE. The CDR3 sequence is 15 residues long. V lost 4 bases to trimming and J lost 6 bases; unmatched junction nucleotides: 9.